This TCR beta chain was profiled in a study of vaccination and CD4 T cells after COVID-19. Study-wide context: Sampling post-COVID took place a median around 100 days after diagnosis (range 35 to 161). Overlapping spike peptides of SARS-CoV-2, HCoV-NL63, HCoV-OC43 and HCoV-229E were used, and cells were stimulated with them.

For this clonotype: Its specificity is unknown.

V was trimmed by 2 bases and J by 1 base, leaving 5 bases between them. The CDR3 is made up of 13 amino acids. Per the germline V gene, CDR1 is SGHTA and CDR2 is FQGNSA. Researchers used the Oncomine TCR Beta short-read assay to sequence DNA from cultured CD4+ T cells. MiXCR, applied by TCRdb to the PCR reads, yields one record per CDR3 protein. The table lists 15,000 or so distinct CDR3 sequences, 50% to 55% of them singletons. Treatment indicated: roughly 10-day PBMC culture with coronavirus spike peptide pools or control peptides (ViraFEST assay). ViraFEST enlarged antigen-specific T cell populations with peptide pools and afterwards sequenced TCRs.

This receptor was obtained from a human donor who had recovered from COVID-19. V is TRBV7-2 and J is TRBJ1-1; D gene unclear. What was sequenced was CD4+ T cells from blood, cultured in vitro. The CDR3 bases are TGTGCCAGCAGCTTACATCGGAACACTGAAGCTTTCTTT. Translated: CASSLHRNTEAFF.